Listed here are 32 T cell receptor beta chains from one sample, sequenced in a study of CD8 T cells in ankylosing spondylitis. Points from the study as a whole: Seemingly distinctive of ankylosing spondylitis blood was a TCR beta motif formed by eight highly homologous variants.

Their antigens are not known. TCRdb re-derived calls from the 5' RACE reads in MiXCR, one entry per CDR3 protein. The table includes a few hundred thousand distinct CDR3 sequences, approximately 20% detected once. The sample taken for sequencing was blood, either unsorted or a sorted T cell fraction (not recorded which). The receptors were sampled from a male donor with ankylosing spondylitis.

The genes are TRBV11-2 and TRBJ2-1; possibly TRBD2 for D (6 bases). Trimming shortened V by 8 bases and J by 7 bases, and 18 bases separated the two germline ends. The CDR3 has 14 amino acids. CDR1 and CDR2 from the germline V gene are SGHAT and FQNNGV. The CDR3 DNA sequence: TGTGCCAGCGGAGCGGAGCGGGTGTTTAATGAGCAGTTCTTC. Translation gives CASGAERVFNEQFF.

The chain combines TRBV29-1 with TRBJ1-1; TRBD1 agrees at 7 bases. Trimming at V came to 7 bases and at J to 1 base, leaving 3 bases not matched to a gene. Germline V lookup: CDR1 SQVTM, CDR2 ANQGSEA. The CDR3 loop spans 12 amino acids. The CDR3 region is CSAGQANTEAFF. As DNA, the CDR3 is TGCAGCGCCGGACAGGCGAACACTGAAGCTTTCTTT.

The rearrangement joins TRBV4-1 to TRBJ2-1; weak D call: TRBD2 (6 bases). The CDR3 is 18 residues long. The germline gives CDR1 MGHRA, CDR2 YSYEKL. Trimming pared 0 bases from V and 0 bases from J, leaving 15 bases between. The CDR3 region is CASSQELLADYSYNEQFF. CDR3 in DNA: TGCGCCAGCAGCCAAGAATTATTAGCGGACTACTCCTACAATGAGCAGTTCTTC.

This clonotype appeared a few times. The genes are TRBV20-1 and TRBJ2-7, with D hard to call. Germline loops: CDR1 DFQATT, CDR2 SNEGSKA (reference sequence). The CDR3 runs 14 residues. Trimming removed 4 bases at V and 1 base at J, with 14 bases between. CDR3 amino acids: CSAIPGGVSYEQYF. DNA for the CDR3: TGCAGTGCTATTCCTGGCGGAGTATCCTACGAGCAGTACTTC.

To note about this clonotype: One junction end disagrees with the germline gene, perhaps due to a read error. The chain combines TRBV12-3 or TRBV12-4 with TRBJ2-5, with 7 bases identical to TRBD2. The CDR3 length is 18 residues. The CDR3 region has the DNA TGTGCCTGCAGTTTAGCGGGTGCCAGTACAATGTACCAAGAGACCCAGTACTTC. As protein: CACSLAGASTMYQETQYF.

The chain is built from TRBV10-3 and TRBJ2-5, with TRBD1 matching 10 bases. After removal of 0 bases from V and 5 bases from J, the junction contained 6 bases not matched to a gene. This CDR3 contains 16 residues. Germline CDR1 and CDR2: ENHRY and SYGVKD. The chain's CDR3 is CAISESLGQGFETQYF. Here the CDR3 DNA reads TGTGCCATCAGTGAGTCGTTGGGACAGGGGTTCGAGACCCAGTACTTC.

This sequence joins TRBV20-1 and TRBJ2-3; 10 bases line up with TRBD2. The CDR3 loop spans 18 amino acids. V shed 6 bases and J 2 bases; nucleotides not matched to a gene: 17. In germline, CDR1 is DFQATT, CDR2 SNEGSKA (reference sequence). The CDR3 region has the DNA TGCAGTGCCCAAACCTTTAAATCACTAGCGGGGAACACAGATACGCAGTATTTT. It is translated as CSAQTFKSLAGNTDTQYF.

DNA for the CDR3: TGCGCCAGCAGCCAAGACACGGGAGAGGGGGCATGGGAGCAGTTCTTC. Translating gives CASSQDTGEGAWEQFF. This chain uses TRBV4-3 with TRBJ2-1, with D tentatively TRBD1 (7 bases). Trimming cost V 0 bases and J 10 bases, with 19 bases left between them. The CDR3 sequence is 16 residues long. Germline V gene sequence: CDR1 LGHNA, CDR2 YSLEER.

The J gene is TRBJ2-3, the V gene TRBV3-1, with a possible D match to TRBD2 (5 bases). CDR1 is LGHDT and CDR2 is YNNKEL in the germline V gene (reference sequence). Trimming shortened V by 0 bases and J by 0 bases, and 10 bases separated the two germline ends. The CDR3 has 16 amino acids. The CDR3 DNA follows: TGTGCCAGCAGCCAAGAGCAGGACTGGAGCACAGATACGCAGTATTTT. Translated: CASSQEQDWSTDTQYF.

V is TRBV7-9 and J is TRBJ2-1; D is possibly TRBD1 or TRBD2 (5 bases each). CDR1 SEHNR and CDR2 FQNEAQ come from the germline V gene (reference sequence). The CDR3 loop spans 14 amino acids. Trimming left V 5 bases short and J 10 bases short, with 18 bases between. CDR3 region: CASSMNRDPKEQFF. Written as DNA, the CDR3 is TGTGCCAGCAGCATGAACCGGGACCCCAAGGAGCAGTTCTTC.

This clonotype was seen at least ten times. V usage is TRBV12-3 or TRBV12-4 and J usage is TRBJ2-7; no reliable D call. Trimming shortened V by 1 base and J by 4 bases, and 8 bases separated the two germline ends. CDR3 length: 13 amino acids. The CDR3, as DNA: TGTGCCAGCAGTTTAGGGCGGCGTTACGAGCAGTACTTC. Translating gives CASSLGRRYEQYF.

This rearrangement joins TRBV5-4 to TRBJ2-3, with a tentative D call TRBD2 (5 bases). Between the trimmed V and J ends, which lost 4 bases and 4 bases, there was a span of 13 bases. Germline V CDR1 and CDR2: SGHNT, YYREEE (reference sequence). The CDR3 spans 14 residues. CDR3 loop: CASSAEAGADTQYF. As DNA, the CDR3 is TGTGCCAGCAGCGCGGAGGCTGGCGCAGATACGCAGTATTTT.

The J gene is TRBJ2-6, the V gene TRBV13, with D hard to call. CDR1 is PRHDT and CDR2 is FYEKMQ in the germline V gene (reference sequence). The CDR3 has 20 amino acids. Trimming cost V 0 bases and J 1 base, with 19 bases left between them. CDR3 loop: CASSLGRGYFGASGANVLTF. CDR3 sequence (DNA): TGTGCCAGCAGCTTAGGCCGTGGGTATTTCGGTGCTTCTGGGGCCAACGTCCTGACTTTC.

This chain connects TRBV7-8 to TRBJ2-5; weak D call: TRBD2 (6 bases). This CDR3 spans 14 amino acids. The V end lost 5 bases, the J end lost 2 bases, and 12 bases lay between the germline ends. Germline CDR1 and CDR2: SGHVS and FQNEAQ. This chain's CDR3 is CASSGGFRQETQYF. The CDR3 region has the DNA TGTGCCAGCAGCGGGGGGTTCCGGCAAGAGACCCAGTACTTC.

The chain has TRBV6-5 and TRBJ2-1; D perhaps matches TRBD1 (5 bases). CDR1 and CDR2 (germline): MNHEY, SVGAGI. V shed 7 bases and J shed 10 bases, with 20 bases lying between them. CDR3 length: 14 residues. CDR3 nucleotides: TGTGCCAGCATTACGGGCACCAGTTCAGGGGAGCAGTTCTTC. It yields the protein CASITGTSSGEQFF.

The chain couples TRBV7-9 to TRBJ1-1; D is unresolved. V dropped 4 bases and J dropped 0 bases, with 12 bases sitting between them. Germline CDR1 and CDR2: SEHNR and FQNEAQ (reference sequence). CDR3 length: 15 amino acids. CDR3 protein: CASSSRPTLNTEAFF. In DNA, the CDR3 is TGTGCCAGCAGCTCAAGGCCAACCTTGAACACTGAAGCTTTCTTT.

Only a few counts were recorded for this clonotype. The chain uses TRBV7-2 and TRBJ2-2; maybe TRBD1 (5 bases). Per germline, CDR1 SGHTA and CDR2 FQGNSA. The CDR3 spans 17 residues. Trimming took 2 bases from V and 2 from J, leaving 15 bases between them. The CDR3 nucleotides are TGTGCCAGCAGCTTACAGAGCGCCAGGGCTAACACCGGGGAGCTGTTTTTT. Translation: CASSLQSARANTGELFF. The full variable domain, rest sourced from reference TRBV7-2 and TRBJ2-2, is GAGVSQSPSNKVTEKGKDVELRCDPISGHTALYWYRQSLGQGLEFLIYFQGNSAPDKSGLPSDRFSAERTGGSVSTLTIQRTQQEDSAVYLCASSLQSARANTGELFFGEGSRLTVL.

This clonotype was counted many times. The chain recombines TRBV20-1 with TRBJ2-7; D is uncertain. This CDR3 has 14 residues. V was cut by 4 bases and J by 3 bases, with 16 bases left in between. From germline, CDR1 is DFQATT and CDR2 SNEGSKA (reference sequence). DNA of the CDR3: TGCAGTGCTACAGCTGGTGCGGAGCGCTACGAGCAGTACTTC. Protein: CSATAGAERYEQYF.

The chain links TRBV7-9 to TRBJ1-2; D remains unclear. CDR3 size: 12 residues. Trimming took 5 bases from V and 5 from J, leaving 9 bases between them. CDR1 is SEHNR and CDR2 is FQNEAQ in the germline V gene (reference sequence). CDR3 residues: CASSPGEYGYTF. As DNA, the CDR3 is TGTGCCAGCAGCCCTGGGGAGTATGGCTACACCTTC.

The CDR3 sequence: CSARKPSSQETQYF. DNA of the CDR3: TGCAGTGCTAGGAAGCCCTCCAGTCAAGAGACCCAGTACTTC. This chain links TRBV20-1 with TRBJ2-5; D remains ambiguous. This CDR3 region has 14 residues. Germline CDR1 is DFQATT and CDR2 is SNEGSKA (reference sequence). The ends were cut back, 3 bases at V and 2 bases at J, with 13 bases in the middle.

This chain links TRBV24-1 with TRBJ2-2; D gene unclear. With 0 bases removed from V and 5 bases from J, the gap between germline ends came to 15 bases. Germline V gives CDR1 KGHDR, CDR2 SFDVKD. This CDR3 contains 17 residues. Here the CDR3 DNA reads TGTGCCACCAGTGATTTGTCTGGCGACGCGAGAACCGGGGAGCTGTTTTTT. Translating it yields CATSDLSGDARTGELFF.

This clonotype occurred a few times. The chain employs TRBV11-1 and TRBJ2-1; TRBD2 agrees at 8 bases. The CDR3 length is 15 residues. The V gene end was trimmed by 3 bases and the J gene end by 3 bases; junction bases not matched to a gene: 4. Germline V gene data show CDR1 as SGHAT and CDR2 as FQDESV (reference sequence). The CDR3 reads CASSFGTSFYNEQFF. As DNA, the CDR3 is TGTGCCAGCAGCTTTGGGACTAGTTTCTACAATGAGCAGTTCTTC.

The chain carries TRBV12-3 or TRBV12-4 and TRBJ2-2, with D tentatively TRBD1 (5 bases). The CDR3 has 12 amino acids. The V end was cut by 8 bases, the J end by 6 bases, with 10 bases between. CDR3 in DNA: TGTGCCAGCGGTAGGGGTCCCGGGGAGCTGTTTTTT. Translated, it gives CASGRGPGELFF.

This clonotype was counted between two and nine times. This chain uses TRBV7-2 with TRBJ2-1, with 11 bases fitting TRBD2. Trimming took 8 bases from V and 1 from J; bases not matched to a gene: 1. Germline CDR1 is SGHTA and CDR2 is FQGNSA. The CDR3 consists of 14 residues. CDR3 bases: TGTGCCAGCGGGACTAGCGGTTCCTACAATGAGCAGTTCTTC. Amino acid sequence: CASGTSGSYNEQFF.

This clonotype was detected only a few times. The J gene is TRBJ2-7, the V gene TRBV28; D not certain. The CDR3 spans 12 residues. CDR1 MDHEN and CDR2 SYDVKM come from the germline V gene. V shed 3 bases and J shed 4 bases, with 7 bases lying between them. The CDR3: CASSFNIYEQYF. The DNA for the CDR3 is TGTGCCAGCAGTTTCAACATTTACGAGCAGTACTTC.

The CDR3 DNA is TGCGCCAGCCGACACGGGACTAGCGGGAGGGACGGTGAGCAGTTCTTC. Amino acids: CASRHGTSGRDGEQFF. The genes are TRBV5-1 and TRBJ2-1, with 16 bases matching TRBD2. CDR3 size: 16 residues. In germline, CDR1 is SGHRS, CDR2 YFSETQ. V shed 7 bases, J shed 9 bases, and the junction held 10 bases outside the gene matches.

This clonotype showed up just a few times. The chain uses TRBV5-1 and TRBJ2-3; D is uncertain. The V end lost 2 bases, the J end lost 2 bases, and 9 bases lay between the germline ends. The CDR3 is made up of 14 amino acids. Per the germline V gene, CDR1 is SGHRS and CDR2 is YFSETQ. The CDR3 here is CASSFGDSTDTQYF. The DNA of the CDR3 is TGCGCCAGCAGCTTTGGGGATTCCACAGATACGCAGTATTTT.

The V call is TRBV11-2, the J call TRBJ1-4; 8 bases fit TRBD1. CDR3 length equals 18 residues. CDR1 and CDR2 (germline): SGHAT, FQNNGV. Unmatched junction bases numbered 7, after V lost 1 base and J lost 0 bases. In DNA, the CDR3 is TGTGCCAGCAGCTTAGTTCCAGGGGGCGTTGCAACTAATGAAAAACTGTTTTTT. The encoded protein is CASSLVPGGVATNEKLFF.

The chain is built from TRBV20-1 and TRBJ2-3, with D unclear. Germline values: CDR1 DFQATT, CDR2 SNEGSKA (reference sequence). V shed 5 bases and J shed 0 bases, with 12 bases lying between them. This CDR3 spans 14 amino acids. This chain's CDR3 is CSAGRAGSTDTQYF. The CDR3 coding sequence is TGCAGTGCTGGCCGAGCCGGTAGCACAGATACGCAGTATTTT.

This clonotype was picked up a small number of times. V gene TRBV24-1 combines with J gene TRBJ2-1; 8 bases align to TRBD1. V shed 4 bases, J shed 3 bases, and the junction held 10 bases outside the gene matches. The germline gives CDR1 KGHDR, CDR2 SFDVKD. The CDR3 spans 17 residues. CDR3 protein: CATSEPGQGRHYNEQFF. In nucleotides, the CDR3 is TGTGCCACCAGTGAGCCTGGACAGGGACGACACTACAATGAGCAGTTCTTC.

In this sample, this clonotype turned up once. The chain has TRBV19 and TRBJ1-1, with D possibly TRBD1 on 6 matching bases. V lost 3 bases to trimming and J lost 2 bases, with 16 bases between them. The CDR3 length is 16 residues. Germline V gene sequence: CDR1 LNHDA, CDR2 SQIVND (reference sequence). The CDR3 nucleotides are TGTGCCAGTAGTATCGTGTCGCAGGGGCAAAACACTGAAGCTTTCTTT. This sequence encodes CASSIVSQGQNTEAFF.

This clonotype was counted between two and nine times. The chain carries TRBV28 and TRBJ2-2; D unclear. Trimming removed 2 bases at V and 5 bases at J, with 6 bases between. The CDR3 totals 13 residues. Germline V lookup: CDR1 MDHEN, CDR2 SYDVKM. The CDR3 loop reads CASSLPVTGELFF. The CDR3 coding sequence is TGTGCCAGCAGTTTACCGGTGACCGGGGAGCTGTTTTTT.